The present entry profiles one T cell receptor beta chain with its context. These data come from a study of cytomegalovirus exposure and HLA in healthy donors. Study at large: Assignment to the Caucasian-associated ancestry cluster applied to around 80% of the roughly 400 genotyped donors.

The CDR3 covers 14 residues. Trimming at V came to 1 base and at J to 3 bases, leaving 3 bases not matched to a gene. Germline-derived CDR1 and CDR2 are LGHNT and FRNRAP. A multiplex PCR was run with 60 Vbeta primers and 13 Jbeta primers. Clones were read by immunoSEQ multiplex PCR, and TCRdb kept only the in-frame ones, dropping some. In the table there are approximately 160,000 clones, about four fifths of which are singletons. Each of the donors was a healthy bone marrow donor. The chain employs TRBV12-5 and TRBJ2-7; 7 bases align to TRBD2. The sequencing input was PBMCs. This clonotype was obtained from a male donor in good health and CMV-seronegative. CDR3 in DNA: TGTGCTAGTGGTTTGGAAGCGGGGATCTACGAGCAGTACTTC. Amino acids: CASGLEAGIYEQYF.